These 21 T cell receptor beta chains originate from one sample sequenced in a study of cytomegalovirus exposure and HLA in healthy donors (TCRdb year 2017). Library creation used the immunoSEQ multiplex PCR assay. For the multiplex PCR, a mixture combining 60 forward primers for TCR Vbeta segments and 13 reverse primers for TCR Jbeta segments was used. In its TCRdb copy, this immuneACCESS table keeps in-frame sequences only and misses some clones. Where compared with another copy, unresolved V genes explain less than half of these, and the others have no known cause. This sample has approximately 150,000 clones in its table, and around 73% of those were observed once. The ten largest clones represent approximately 5.4% of the sample. The sample was PBMCs. These receptors were collected from a woman between 18 and 29 years old in good health and CMV-seropositive.

V usage is TRBV6-5 and J usage is TRBJ1-5, with 8 bases that match TRBD1. The germline CDR1 and CDR2 sequences are MNHEY and SVGAGI. The CDR3 is 15 residues long. V shed 5 bases, J shed 7 bases, and the junction held 10 bases outside the gene matches. CDR3 in amino acids: CASSPAGQGPQPQHF. The CDR3, as DNA: TGTGCCAGCAGTCCTGCTGGACAGGGTCCACAGCCCCAGCATTTT.

The V call is TRBV5-1, the J call TRBJ2-1, with TRBD1 matching 8 bases. From germline, CDR1 is SGHRS and CDR2 YFSETQ. Trimming at V came to 4 bases and at J to 5 bases, leaving 8 bases not matched to a gene. The CDR3 is made up of 15 amino acids. The CDR3 sequence: CASSAGTGLHNEQFF. Written as DNA, the CDR3 is TGCGCCAGCAGCGCCGGGACAGGCCTCCACAATGAGCAGTTCTTC.

This clone has only a few counts. The genes are TRBV9 and TRBJ1-2, with D uncertain. Germline loops: CDR1 SGDLS, CDR2 YYNGEE. CDR3 size: 12 residues. Trimming removed 2 bases at V and 9 bases at J, with 11 bases between. CDR3 coding DNA: TGTGCCAGCAGCGTCCCGAGCGCGAGCTACACCTTC. Protein product: CASSVPSASYTF.

V gene TRBV12-1 combines with J gene TRBJ2-5; TRBD2, as called in the table, went unchecked against the DNA. TRBV12-1 is flagged as a pseudogene. This CDR3 is built from 14 residues. The CDR3 protein is CASSLSGDQETQYF. The CDR3 DNA reads TGTGCCAGCAGCTTGTCCGGGGACCAAGAGACCCAGTACTTC.

The V gene is TRBV2, the J gene TRBJ1-1, with D possibly being TRBD1 (5 bases). Trimming stripped 7 bases from V and 4 bases from J, with 13 bases between. This CDR3 is 13 amino acids long. Germline lookup yields CDR1 SNHLY and CDR2 FYNNEI. The CDR3 loop reads CASNLGGATEAFF. CDR3 DNA: TGTGCCAGCAATTTGGGGGGTGCCACTGAAGCTTTCTTT.

The rearrangement uses TRBV7-9 and TRBJ2-1, with 9 bases matching TRBD2. The trim removed 3 bases at V and 5 bases at J, leaving 8 bases unmatched. CDR1 and CDR2 from the germline V gene are SEHNR and FQNEAQ (reference sequence). This CDR3 region has 16 residues. The CDR3 spells CASSFPSGDPHNEQFF. Here the CDR3 DNA reads TGTGCCAGCAGCTTCCCTAGCGGGGATCCTCACAATGAGCAGTTCTTC. The complete variable domain, with remaining parts taken from reference TRBV7-9 and TRBJ2-1, reads DTGVSQNPRHKITKRGQNVTFRCDPISEHNRLYWYRQTLGQGPEFLTYFQNEAQLEKSRLLSDRFSAERPKGSFSTLEIQRTEQGDSAMYLCASSFPSGDPHNEQFFGPGTRLTVL.

The gene calls are TRBV21-1 and TRBJ1-1; the table's TRBD1 call for D was not verified on the DNA. TRBV21-1 is recorded as a pseudogene. The CDR3 loop spans 13 amino acids. For the CDR3, the DNA is TGTGCCAGCAGCAAAGCAGGGGGCACTGAAGCTTTCTTT. Protein: CASSKAGGTEAFF.

The chain couples TRBV10-3 to TRBJ2-3, with unresolved D. The CDR3 runs to 14 residues. The germline gives CDR1 ENHRY, CDR2 SYGVKD. The germline V and J ends were trimmed by 0 bases and 4 bases, with 8 bases remaining between them. Written as DNA, the CDR3 is TGTGCCATCAGTGAGTCCCAGATCGCAGATACGCAGTATTTT. The encoded protein is CAISESQIADTQYF.

The gene calls are TRBV7-8 and TRBJ2-7; TRBD2 is a possible D gene (6 bases). Trimming stripped 5 bases from V and 5 bases from J, with 13 bases between. This CDR3 has 13 residues. From germline, CDR1 is SGHVS and CDR2 FQNEAQ. The CDR3, as DNA: TGTGCCAGCAGCCCCGGAGGGGAGCACGAGCAGTACTTC. Encoded protein: CASSPGGEHEQYF. Filled out from reference TRBV7-8 and TRBJ2-7, the complete variable domain reads GAGVSQSPRYKVAKRGQDVALRCDPISGHVSLFWYQQALGQGPEFLTYFQNEAQLDKSGLPSDRFFAERPEGSVSTLKIQRTQQEDSAVYLCASSPGGEHEQYFGPGTRLTVT.

The CDR3 sequence: CASSQLIDGELFF. The DNA of the CDR3 is TGTGCCAGTAGTCAACTCATTGACGGGGAGCTGTTTTTT. The J gene is TRBJ2-2, the V gene TRBV19; no clear D gene. CDR1 is LNHDA and CDR2 is SQIVND in the germline V gene (reference sequence). Trimming shortened V by 5 bases and J by 7 bases, and 11 bases separated the two germline ends. The CDR3 has 13 amino acids.

The chain recombines TRBV29-1 with TRBJ1-2; D not resolved. Trimming took 0 bases from V and 8 from J, leaving 7 bases between them. The germline gives CDR1 SQVTM, CDR2 ANQGSEA. CDR3 length: 11 amino acids. The CDR3 DNA reads as TGCAGCGTTGAAGAAAGGGAGGGCTACACCTTC. Translation: CSVEEREGYTF.

Regarding this clone: A read error may produce the germline difference seen at one junction end. CDR3 sequence reads: CASSLGPRDTQYF. CDR3 bases: TGTGCTAGCAGCTTAGGTCCGCGGGATACGCAGTATTTT. This rearrangement joins TRBV7-7 to TRBJ2-3; no clear D gene. Germline CDR1 SSHAT, CDR2 FNYEAQ (reference sequence). The CDR3 sequence is 13 residues long.

This clone was recorded a few times. The chain links TRBV5-5 to TRBJ1-6; D might be TRBD1 (5 bases). The CDR3 extends over 15 amino acids. Trimming shortened V by 0 bases and J by 9 bases, and 13 bases separated the two germline ends. CDR1 is SGHKS and CDR2 is YYEKEE in the germline V gene (reference sequence). In nucleotides, the CDR3 is TGTGCCAGCAGCTTGGTAAGACAGACGATTTCACCCCTCCACTTT. This gives the protein CASSLVRQTISPLHF. Filled out from reference TRBV5-5 and TRBJ1-6, the complete variable domain reads DAGVTQSPTHLIKTRGQQVTLRCSPISGHKSVSWYQQVLGQGPQFIFQYYEKEERGRGNFPDRFSARQFPNYSSELNVNALLLGDSALYLCASSLVRQTISPLHFGNGTRLTVT.

The sample holds a few counts of this clone. This chain connects TRBV4-3 to TRBJ2-5, with 8 bases fitting TRBD2. The CDR3 extends over 16 amino acids. V trimming: 1 base; J trimming: 1 base; junction bases outside the gene matches: 5. Germline CDR1 LGHNA, CDR2 YSLEER. CDR3 protein: CASSQVGGGFQETQYF. The CDR3 coding sequence is TGCGCCAGCAGCCAAGTGGGCGGGGGGTTCCAAGAGACCCAGTACTTC.

There are a few counts of this clone. The V gene is TRBV19, the J gene TRBJ1-2; TRBD1 matches 7 bases. Germline V gene data show CDR1 as LNHDA and CDR2 as SQIVND (reference sequence). Losses at the gene ends were 11 bases for V and 5 bases for J; bases not matched to a gene: 2. The CDR3 loop spans 10 amino acids. The chain's CDR3 is CAGTVYGYTF. The CDR3 DNA sequence: TGTGCCGGGACAGTGTATGGCTACACCTTC.

This rearrangement joins TRBV28 to TRBJ1-5; 9 nucleotides align to TRBD1. This CDR3 region has 16 residues. V gave up 1 base and J gave up 7 bases; unmatched junction bases: 8. Germline V CDR1 and CDR2: MDHEN, SYDVKM. CDR3 loop: CASSLSRDRALQPQHF. As DNA, the CDR3 is TGTGCCAGCAGTTTATCCCGGGACAGGGCGTTGCAGCCCCAGCATTTT. Full variable domain (rest looked up from reference TRBV28 and TRBJ1-5): DVKVTQSSRYLVKRTGEKVFLECVQDMDHENMFWYRQDPGLGLRLIYFSYDVKMKEKGDIPEGYSVSREKKERFSLILESASTNQTSMYLCASSLSRDRALQPQHFGDGTRLSIL.

The chain has TRBV11-2 and TRBJ2-5; 10 positions match TRBD1. The CDR3 consists of 17 residues. In germline, CDR1 is SGHAT, CDR2 FQNNGV. The V gene end was trimmed by 5 bases and the J gene end by 5 bases; junction bases not matched to a gene: 14. In DNA form, the CDR3 reads TGTGCCAGCAGCCCCGAAGTGGGGACAGGGGTTTCGGAGACCCAGTACTTC. Residues: CASSPEVGTGVSETQYF.

The chain has TRBV13 and TRBJ2-7; D is perhaps TRBD2 (6 bases). V lost 0 bases and J lost 2, with 11 bases in between. This CDR3 contains 15 residues. The germline gives CDR1 PRHDT, CDR2 FYEKMQ (reference sequence). Here the CDR3 DNA reads TGTGCCAGCAGCTTAGGTGGGACTCTCGCCTACGAGCAGTACTTC. Its protein product is CASSLGGTLAYEQYF.

The chain's CDR3 is CASSPGTLSTNEKLFF. The CDR3 DNA is TGTGCCAGCTCACCGGGCACCCTTTCAACTAATGAAAAACTGTTTTTT. The V gene is TRBV18, the J gene TRBJ1-4; D uncertain. V lost 3 bases to trimming and J lost 0 bases, with 11 bases between them. Germline CDR1 KGHSH, CDR2 LQKENI. The CDR3 extends over 16 amino acids.

This clone turned up a few times. J is TRBJ1-3 and V is TRBV4-1; weak D call: TRBD1 (5 bases). The CDR3 loop spans 15 amino acids. V was clipped by 4 bases and J by 7 bases, with 17 bases between them. Per germline, CDR1 MGHRA and CDR2 YSYEKL. The CDR3 region is CASSLYSGDWNTIYF. The DNA of the CDR3 is TGCGCCAGCAGCCTGTACTCGGGGGACTGGAACACCATATATTTT.

For the CDR3, the DNA is TGTGCCAGCAGCTTTACCTACGAGCAGTACTTC. Translation: CASSFTYEQYF. The V and J genes are TRBV7-2 and TRBJ2-7, with unresolved D. Deletions cut 3 bases from V and 2 bases from J, with 2 bases between. Germline CDR1 is SGHTA and CDR2 is FQGNSA. This CDR3 is 11 amino acids long.